One T cell receptor (beta chain) is described in this entry. Germline CDR1 is SGHDT and CDR2 is YYEEEE. The CDR3 loop spans 12 amino acids. V dropped 4 bases and J dropped 7; count of bases not matched to a gene: 4. These data come from a study of control samples from healthy donors and cancer patients. Assay: immunoSEQ multiplex PCR; the TCRdb copy retains only in-frame clones and omits some. The sample records about 120,000 clones, roughly 93% being singletons. What was sequenced was blood. This TCR was sampled from a man younger than 40 in good health. This rearrangement joins TRBV5-6 to TRBJ2-7; 8 bases align to TRBD2. Here the CDR3 reads CASSREGREQYV. The CDR3 DNA is TGTGCCAGCAGCCGGGAGGGGAGAGAGCAGTACGTC.